This TCR beta chain appears in the sequencing data of a study of Ad26.COV2.S vaccination and SARS-CoV-2 variants. Clones were sequenced by immunoSEQ multiplex PCR, and TCRdb holds only the in-frame ones, with some missing. The sample includes hundreds of thousands of clones, 75% to 90% of them seen just once. As for treatment: 15 to 20 received Ad26.COV2.S at low or high dose, single or two shots; 5 received placebo; per-sample allocation not given. Specimens were obtained on day 63 following the first vaccine or placebo injection. The individual, an adult aged 18-55 years, was a donor in Boston. This clone has a single count. Trimming stripped 4 bases from V and 4 bases from J, with 10 bases between. This CDR3 region has 14 residues. CDR1 WSHSY and CDR2 SAAADI come from the germline V gene.

The clonotype comes from a person aged 18-60 years who received the Ad26.COV2.S COVID-19 vaccine or a placebo. The sequences come from peripheral blood, collected in a trial of Ad26.COV2.S vaccine versus placebo. This rearrangement joins TRBV10-2 to TRBJ2-2; D is unresolved. The CDR3 is CASSVGLPTGELFF. CDR3 DNA sequence: TGCGCCAGCAGTGTAGGGTTACCCACCGGGGAGCTGTTTTTT.